What follows are 25 T cell receptor beta chains derived from one specimen sequenced in a study of cytomegalovirus exposure and HLA in healthy donors. PCR was performed using 60 Vbeta and 13 Jbeta primers. Produced via immunoSEQ multiplex PCR; TCRdb's table is partial and in-frame only. This repertoire includes tens of thousands of clones. The sequencing sample was made of PBMCs. The receptors were sampled from a middle-aged woman in good health and CMV-seropositive.

The rearrangement uses TRBV29-1 and TRBJ2-6; no reliable D call. The CDR3 runs 13 residues. V lost 6 bases and J 4 bases, leaving 10 bases between the germline ends. Germline V lookup: CDR1 SQVTM, CDR2 ANQGSEA. CDR3 nucleotides: TGCAGCGTCCAGGTTTCAGGGGCCAACGTCCTGACTTTC. It codes for CSVQVSGANVLTF.

The chain joins TRBV7-9 to TRBJ1-2; TRBD1 aligns across 8 bases. The CDR3 has 12 residues. CDR1 SEHNR and CDR2 FQNEAQ come from the germline V gene (reference sequence). The J segment lost 7 bases and the V segment lost 4 bases, leaving 2 bases of the junction unmatched. This CDR3 is CASSSDRAGYTF. The CDR3 DNA is TGTGCCAGCAGCTCGGACAGGGCTGGCTACACCTTC.

The V call is TRBV5-8, the J call TRBJ1-2, with 7 positions matching TRBD1. The trim removed 4 bases at V and 7 bases at J, leaving 13 bases unmatched. The germline CDR1 and CDR2 sequences are SGHTS and YDEGEE. This CDR3 contains 15 residues. CDR3 DNA: TGTGCCAGCAGCGATAGACAGGGAGTCCGTAGTGGCTACACCTTC. This sequence encodes CASSDRQGVRSGYTF.

The genes are TRBV27 and TRBJ2-3; D is uncertain. The germline CDR1 and CDR2 sequences are MNHEY and SMNVEV (reference sequence). This CDR3 has 15 residues. V was shortened by 3 bases and J by 0 bases, with 10 bases between the two germline ends. The CDR3 DNA sequence: TGTGCCAGCAGTTTGGCGGCTTCTAGCACAGATACGCAGTATTTT. This codes for CASSLAASSTDTQYF.

The chain links TRBV2 to TRBJ1-6; possibly TRBD1 for D (5 bases). The V gene lost 6 bases and the J gene lost 10 bases, with 10 bases spanning the gap. This CDR3 is 12 amino acids long. From germline, CDR1 is SNHLY and CDR2 FYNNEI. The CDR3 protein is CASSREGSPLHF. In nucleotides, the CDR3 is TGTGCCAGCAGCAGGGAAGGATCACCCCTCCACTTT.

This chain links TRBV18 with TRBJ1-2, with 7 bases aligning to TRBD1. Unmatched junction bases numbered 4, after V lost 0 bases and J lost 3 bases. Germline CDR1 KGHSH, CDR2 LQKENI. The CDR3 consists of 15 residues. CDR3 amino acids: CASSPPGQRHYGYTF. CDR3 nucleotide sequence: TGTGCCAGCTCACCACCGGGACAGCGGCACTATGGCTACACCTTC. The entire variable domain, with the rest obtained from reference TRBV18 and TRBJ1-2, is as follows: NAGVMQNPRHLVRRRGQEARLRCSPMKGHSHVYWYRQLPEEGLKFMVYLQKENIIDESGMPKERFSAEFPKEGPSILRIQQVVRGDSAAYFCASSPPGQRHYGYTFGSGTRLTVV.

In nucleotides, the CDR3 is TGTGCCAGTAGTATTGGAGCCTACGAGCAGTACTTC. Translating it yields CASSIGAYEQYF. The chain carries TRBV19 and TRBJ2-7; D is undetermined. Germline values: CDR1 LNHDA, CDR2 SQIVND (reference sequence). The CDR3 sequence is 12 residues long. V was shortened by 3 bases and J by 2 bases, with 5 bases between the two germline ends.

This chain connects TRBV10-1 to TRBJ2-4; D might be TRBD2 (6 bases). V lost 8 bases to trimming and J lost 7 bases, with 15 bases between them. The germline V gene encodes CDR1 WNHNN and CDR2 SYGVQD (reference sequence). The CDR3 sequence is 13 residues long. The CDR3 here is CASAGGAGNIQYF. The CDR3 DNA sequence: TGCGCCAGCGCTGGAGGTGCGGGGAACATTCAGTACTTC.

The chain couples TRBV29-1 to TRBJ2-5, with a tentative D call TRBD2 (6 bases). Germline V lookup: CDR1 SQVTM, CDR2 ANQGSEA. Trimming removed 7 bases at V and 4 bases at J, with 10 bases between. This CDR3 contains 11 residues. The CDR3 sequence: CSGGLLETQYF. The DNA of the CDR3 is TGCAGCGGAGGACTATTAGAGACCCAGTACTTC.

This chain uses TRBV5-4 with TRBJ2-6, with 9 nucleotides matching TRBD1. J lost 1 base, V lost 3 bases, and 5 bases had no gene match. Germline values: CDR1 SGHNT, CDR2 YYREEE (reference sequence). The CDR3 length is 17 residues. The CDR3 region is CASSSPQGASGANVLTF. As DNA, the CDR3 is TGTGCCAGCAGCTCACCACAGGGGGCTTCTGGGGCCAACGTCCTGACTTTC. The full variable domain, in which reference TRBV5-4 and TRBJ2-6 provide the parts outside the CDR3, is ETGVTQSPTHLIKTRGQQVTLRCSSQSGHNTVSWYQQALGQGPQFIFQYYREEENGRGNFPPRFSGLQFPNYSSELNVNALELDDSALYLCASSSPQGASGANVLTFGAGSRLTVL.

DNA of the CDR3: TGTGCCAGCAGCTTAGATGGGGGGGCGGAGACCCAGTACTTC. Translated, it gives CASSLDGGAETQYF. The rearrangement joins TRBV11-2 to TRBJ2-5; D is possibly TRBD2 (7 bases). The CDR3 has 14 amino acids. CDR1 is SGHAT, CDR2 FQNNGV, per germline. V lost 0 bases and J lost 5, with 10 bases in between.

The rearrangement links TRBV6-1 to TRBJ2-7, with D possibly TRBD2 on 7 matching bases. V was clipped by 4 bases and J by 3 bases, with 19 bases between them. This CDR3 is 16 amino acids long. Germline loops: CDR1 MNHNS, CDR2 SASEGT. The CDR3 bases are TGTGCCAGCAGTGGGCCGGGGGGCGGGAGCTTCTACGAGCAGTACTTC. Its protein is CASSGPGGGSFYEQYF.

The CDR3 is CASSPTLSRSNTEAFF. The CDR3 region has the DNA TGTGCCAGCTCACCAACCCTCTCCAGGTCGAACACTGAAGCTTTCTTT. The rearrangement joins TRBV18 to TRBJ1-1; D call uncertain. CDR3 length equals 16 residues. Trimming stripped 2 bases from V and 1 base from J, with 14 bases between. The V gene's germline CDR1 is KGHSH and CDR2 LQKENI.

The chain combines TRBV9 with TRBJ2-1, with 10 bases lining up with TRBD1. Germline V CDR1 and CDR2: SGDLS, YYNGEE. V gave up 2 bases and J gave up 8 bases; unmatched junction bases: 10. The CDR3 is 16 residues long. CDR3: CASSVSGTGAYYEQFF. The DNA for the CDR3 is TGTGCCAGCAGCGTCTCCGGGACAGGGGCATACTATGAGCAGTTCTTC.

The chain has TRBV10-2 and TRBJ2-3; 9 bases align to TRBD2. Germline trimming cut 7 bases from V and 3 bases from J; bases unmatched to any gene: 14. The CDR3 loop spans 17 amino acids. Germline lookup yields CDR1 WSHSY and CDR2 SAAADI. The CDR3 DNA reads as TGCGCCAGCATCGAGGTTGCGGGAGGGCCTTTAACAGATACGCAGTATTTT. It codes for CASIEVAGGPLTDTQYF.

V gene TRBV6-1 combines with J gene TRBJ1-1, with 7 positions matching TRBD1. CDR3 size: 14 residues. V shed 4 bases and J 3 bases; nucleotides not matched to a gene: 5. The germline gives CDR1 MNHNS, CDR2 SASEGT. CDR3 region: CASSGGQLDTEAFF. The CDR3 DNA reads TGTGCCAGCAGTGGGGGACAGCTGGACACTGAAGCTTTCTTT.

The CDR3: CASRPSRDSRYGYTF. In DNA, the CDR3 is TGTGCCAGCAGACCTAGCAGGGACAGTCGTTATGGCTACACCTTC. The V call is TRBV6-6, the J call TRBJ1-2; TRBD1 agrees at 7 bases. The germline gives CDR1 MNHNY, CDR2 SVGAGI (reference sequence). The CDR3 covers 15 residues. The J segment lost 5 bases and the V segment lost 6 bases, leaving 12 bases of the junction unmatched.

Points on this clone: Within the sample, other DNA sequences also encode this same CDR3. The chain combines TRBV7-3 with TRBJ2-1; the match to TRBD2 covers 9 bases. J gave up 4 bases and V 5 bases, and 9 bases lay outside the gene matches. The CDR3 runs 16 residues. Per germline, CDR1 SGHTA and CDR2 FQGTGA. The CDR3 DNA is TGTGCCAGCAGCCTGATAGCGGGAGTCAGTTACAATGAGCAGTTCTTC. It is translated as CASSLIAGVSYNEQFF.

CDR3 bases: TGTGCCAGCAGCTTGGCCAGTAATCAGCGAAGCACAGATACGCAGTATTTT. Translating it yields CASSLASNQRSTDTQYF. The chain recombines TRBV5-5 with TRBJ2-3; D is ambiguous. CDR1 is SGHKS, CDR2 YYEKEE, per germline (reference sequence). V was shortened by 0 bases and J by 0 bases, with 14 bases between the two germline ends. The CDR3 has 17 residues.

The chain uses TRBV5-1 and TRBJ1-2; 10 nucleotides match TRBD1. V shed 4 bases, J shed 4 bases, and the junction held 16 bases outside the gene matches. CDR1 SGHRS and CDR2 YFSETQ come from the germline V gene. The CDR3 has 18 residues. The CDR3 DNA sequence: TGCGCCAGCAGCCTAAGCCTCGACAGGGGGCTCGAGGGCTATGGCTACACCTTC. Protein sequence: CASSLSLDRGLEGYGYTF.

This rearrangement joins TRBV18 to TRBJ1-6; 7 bases agree with TRBD1. Germline trimming cut 6 bases from V and 7 bases from J; bases unmatched to any gene: 12. This CDR3 is 16 amino acids long. CDR1 and CDR2 from the germline V gene are KGHSH and LQKENI. The DNA of the CDR3 is TGTGCCAGCTCGCAACTTGGGACAGTACTAAATTCACCCCTCCACTTT. As protein: CASSQLGTVLNSPLHF.

This CDR3 is CASSNDRGQNTGELFF. CDR3 bases: TGTGCCAGTAGTAATGACAGGGGGCAAAACACCGGGGAGCTGTTTTTT. The chain is built from TRBV19 and TRBJ2-2, with TRBD1 identical over 10 bases. Per the germline V gene, CDR1 is LNHDA and CDR2 is SQIVND (reference sequence). The CDR3 is 16 amino acids. Trimming took 4 bases from V and 2 from J; bases not matched to a gene: 4.

CDR3 sequence reads: CASRGRGGITEAFF. For the CDR3, the DNA is TGTGCCAGCAGGGGGAGGGGCGGCATCACTGAAGCTTTCTTT. The rearrangement uses TRBV2 and TRBJ1-1; D is perhaps TRBD1 (5 bases). V gave up 6 bases and J gave up 4 bases, with 15 bases separating them. The CDR3 consists of 14 residues. In germline, CDR1 is SNHLY, CDR2 FYNNEI.

Points on this clone: The junction differs from germline at one of its ends, possibly a read error. This sequence joins TRBV2 and TRBJ1-2; 7 bases map to TRBD1. Germline V CDR1 and CDR2: SNHLY, FYNNEI. The length of the CDR3 is 9 residues. This CDR3 reads CASSDTGAF. The CDR3 DNA is TGTGCCAGCAGTGATACAGGGGCCTTC. Drawing the rest from reference TRBV2 and TRBJ1-2, the complete variable domain is EPEVTQTPSHQVTQMGQEVILRCVPISNHLYFYWYRQILGQKVEFLVSFYNNEISEKSEIFDDQFSVERPDGSNFTLKIRSTKLEDSAMYFCASSDTGAFGSGTRLTVV.

Written as DNA, the CDR3 is TGCGCCAGCAGCCAAAACAGGGCCAATCAGCCCCAGCATTTT. The encoded protein is CASSQNRANQPQHF. The V gene is TRBV4-3, the J gene TRBJ1-5, with D maybe TRBD1 (6 bases). There are 14 residues in the CDR3. Between the trimmed V and J ends, which lost 2 bases and 3 bases, there was a span of 8 bases. Looked up from germline, CDR1 is LGHNA and CDR2 is YSLEER.